The clone carrying this T cell receptor beta chain was detected ten times or more. Only in-frame clones appear in the TCRdb table, and some are missing; sequencing was by immunoSEQ multiplex PCR. This sample carries over 20,000 clones, none of them present only once. The CDR3 is 13 amino acids. The V end lost 2 bases, the J end lost 3 bases, and 7 bases lay between the germline ends. Germline V CDR1 and CDR2: SNHLY, FYNNEI. The data were taken from a study of T cells after posttransplantation cyclophosphamide. Sequenced: PBMCs. The chain links TRBV2 to TRBJ1-2, with a possible D match to TRBD1 (5 bases). This sequence originates from a man aged 45-65 years in good health, CMV-negative, and a related stem cell transplant donor. The CDR3 spells CASSERGDYGYTF. CDR3 bases: TGTGCCAGCAGTGAACGGGGGGACTATGGCTACACCTTC.